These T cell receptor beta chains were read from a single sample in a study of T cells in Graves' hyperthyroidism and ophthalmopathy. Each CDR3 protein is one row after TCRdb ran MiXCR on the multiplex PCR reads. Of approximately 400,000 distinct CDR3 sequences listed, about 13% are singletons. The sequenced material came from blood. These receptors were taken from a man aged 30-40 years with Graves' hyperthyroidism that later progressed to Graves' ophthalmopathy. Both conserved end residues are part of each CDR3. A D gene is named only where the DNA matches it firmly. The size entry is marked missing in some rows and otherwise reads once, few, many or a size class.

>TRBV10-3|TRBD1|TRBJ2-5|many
CAISALQGYQETQYF
TGTGCCATCAGCGCTCTACAGGGGTACCAAGAGACCCAGTACTTC
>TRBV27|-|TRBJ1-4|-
CASSPYKGGEKLFF
TGTGCCAGCAGCCCTTATAAGGGTGGTGAAAAACTGTTTTTT
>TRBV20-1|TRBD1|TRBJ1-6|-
CSAIPNRSQGAINSPLHF
TGCAGTGCTATTCCTAATAGGTCTCAGGGGGCGATTAATTCACCCCTCCACTTT
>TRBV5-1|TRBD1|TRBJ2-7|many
CASSWTGTGLLEQYF
TGCGCCAGCAGCTGGACCGGGACAGGGTTACTCGAGCAGTACTTC
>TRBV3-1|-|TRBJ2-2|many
CASSPWGGGELFF
TGTGCCAGCAGCCCTTGGGGCGGCGGGGAGCTGTTTTTT
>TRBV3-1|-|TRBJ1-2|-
CASSQADGNYGYTF
TGTGCCAGCAGCCAAGCAGACGGTAACTATGGCTACACCTTC
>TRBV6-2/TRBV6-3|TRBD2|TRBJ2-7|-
CASSTTSGGFYEQYF
TGTGCCAGCAGCACGACTAGCGGGGGGTTCTACGAGCAGTACTTC
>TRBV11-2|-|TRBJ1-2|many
CASSRDLIYGYTF
TGTGCCAGCAGTCGGGACCTTATCTATGGCTACACCTTC
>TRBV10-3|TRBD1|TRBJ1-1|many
CAITGTAGTEAFF
TGTGCCATCACCGGGACAGCGGGCACTGAAGCTTTCTTT
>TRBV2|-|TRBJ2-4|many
CASSSHGVAKNIQYF
TGTGCCAGCAGCTCCCACGGGGTGGCCAAAAACATTCAGTACTTC
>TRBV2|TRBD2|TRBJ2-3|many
CAIGTSGTDTQYF
TGTGCCATCGGGACTAGCGGAACAGATACGCAGTATTTT
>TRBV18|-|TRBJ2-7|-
CASSPSDSSYEQYF
TGTGCCAGCTCACCAAGCGACAGCTCCTACGAGCAGTACTTC
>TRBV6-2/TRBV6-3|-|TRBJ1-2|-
CASSYSRLADGYTF
TGTGCCAGCAGTTACTCGAGGTTAGCAGATGGCTACACCTTC
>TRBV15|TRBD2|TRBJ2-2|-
CATSTRLATGELFF
TGTGCCACCAGCACGAGACTAGCCACCGGGGAGCTGTTTTTT
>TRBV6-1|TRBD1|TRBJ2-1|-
CATDRDRAYNEQFF
TGTGCCACCGATCGGGACAGGGCCTACAATGAGCAGTTCTTC
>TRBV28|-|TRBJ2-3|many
CASSPPDSKVTQYF
TGTGCCAGCAGTCCGCCGGACAGCAAGGTTACGCAGTATTTT
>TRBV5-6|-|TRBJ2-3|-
CASNNRLDLLDTQYF
TGTGCCAGCAACAACCGGCTAGACCTACTGGATACGCAGTATTTT